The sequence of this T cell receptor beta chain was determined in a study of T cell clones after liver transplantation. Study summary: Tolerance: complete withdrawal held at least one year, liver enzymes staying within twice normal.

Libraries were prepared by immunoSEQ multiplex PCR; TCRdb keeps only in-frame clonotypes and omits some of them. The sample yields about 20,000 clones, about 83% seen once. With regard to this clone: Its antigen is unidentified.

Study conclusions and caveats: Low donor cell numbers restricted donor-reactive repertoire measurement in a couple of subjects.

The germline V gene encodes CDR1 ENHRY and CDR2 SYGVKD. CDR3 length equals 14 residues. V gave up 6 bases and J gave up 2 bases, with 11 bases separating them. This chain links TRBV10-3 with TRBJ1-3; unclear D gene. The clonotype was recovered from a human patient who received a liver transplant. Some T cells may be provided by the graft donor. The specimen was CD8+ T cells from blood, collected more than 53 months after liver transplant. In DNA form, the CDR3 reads TGTGCCATCAGGGCGATAGGGACTGGAAACACCATATATTTT. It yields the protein CAIRAIGTGNTIYF.